The 28 T cell receptor beta chains below were found in one sample sequenced in a study of shared clonotypes between healthy human individuals. TCRdb's copy holds only in-frame clones and misses some; the assay was immunoSEQ multiplex PCR. Of under 550,000 clones in the sample, 90% to 96% were seen once. The sample taken for sequencing was naive CD4+ T cells sorted from blood. The subset denotes: CD45RA+ positively selected. These receptors originate from a woman between 25 and 40 years old in good health.

The J gene is TRBJ1-2, the V gene TRBV9, with D perhaps TRBD1 (5 bases). This CDR3 region has 16 residues. Germline V gene lookup returns CDR1 SGDLS and CDR2 YYNGEE. V lost 0 bases and J 5 bases, leaving 17 bases between the germline ends. The CDR3 DNA reads as TGTGCCAGCAGCGTAGTCCGATCCGGGACGTCGTATGGCTACACCTTC. Translation: CASSVVRSGTSYGYTF.

The rearrangement uses TRBV28 and TRBJ2-2; D is perhaps TRBD1 (6 bases). The CDR3 has 15 amino acids. Germline V gene sequence: CDR1 MDHEN, CDR2 SYDVKM. V was clipped by 5 bases and J by 0 bases, with 10 bases between them. The CDR3 DNA follows: TGTGCCAGCAGTAGACGACAGGCGAACACCGGGGAGCTGTTTTTT. This gives the protein CASSRRQANTGELFF.

The V call is TRBV5-5, the J call TRBJ2-7; D remains unclear. This CDR3 is built from 14 residues. Trimming took 7 bases from V and 2 from J, leaving 16 bases between them. Germline lookup yields CDR1 SGHKS and CDR2 YYEKEE (reference sequence). CDR3 sequence: CASFPDEPPYEQYF. CDR3 bases: TGTGCCAGCTTCCCGGATGAGCCCCCCTACGAGCAGTACTTC.

The rearrangement joins TRBV27 to TRBJ2-3; 13 nucleotides match TRBD2. Germline CDR1 MNHEY, CDR2 SMNVEV (reference sequence). The CDR3 is 15 residues long. The V segment lost 6 bases and the J segment 3 bases; nucleotides outside the gene matches: 3. DNA for the CDR3: TGTGCCAGCAGGTTACTAGCGGGAGGGACAGATACGCAGTATTTT. Protein sequence: CASRLLAGGTDTQYF.

The chain recombines TRBV2 with TRBJ2-5; D perhaps matches TRBD2 (5 bases). Germline V gives CDR1 SNHLY, CDR2 FYNNEI. V lost 7 bases and J lost 5, with 11 bases in between. The CDR3 spans 12 residues. The CDR3 DNA reads TGTGCCAGCACGGGAAATTCGGAGACCCAGTACTTC. Translated: CASTGNSETQYF.

In its sample, this clone was seen once. CDR3 sequence reads: CASRGGTTPLHF. The CDR3, as DNA: TGTGCCAGCAGGGGAGGGACCACACCCCTCCACTTT. The V and J genes are TRBV28 and TRBJ1-6, with a possible D match to TRBD1 (5 bases). CDR3 length equals 12 residues. Trimming shortened V by 6 bases and J by 11 bases, and 11 bases separated the two germline ends. Germline V CDR1 and CDR2: MDHEN, SYDVKM.

This clone occurred once. The chain employs TRBV7-9 and TRBJ2-1; the D gene could be TRBD1 or TRBD2 (6 bases each). CDR3 length: 16 residues. Per the germline V gene, CDR1 is SEHNR and CDR2 is FQNEAQ (reference sequence). V dropped 0 bases and J dropped 3 bases, with 12 bases sitting between them. This CDR3 reads CASSLARGAGYNEQFF. In nucleotides, the CDR3 is TGTGCCAGCAGCTTAGCGAGGGGGGCCGGCTACAATGAGCAGTTCTTC. Combining the CDR3 with reference TRBV7-9 and TRBJ2-1 gives the whole variable domain DTGVSQNPRHKITKRGQNVTFRCDPISEHNRLYWYRQTLGQGPEFLTYFQNEAQLEKSRLLSDRFSAERPKGSFSTLEIQRTEQGDSAMYLCASSLARGAGYNEQFFGPGTRLTVL.

The chain employs TRBV15 and TRBJ1-1; weak D call: TRBD1 (6 bases). The germline V and J ends were trimmed by 2 bases and 6 bases, with 16 bases remaining between them. This CDR3 spans 15 amino acids. Germline values: CDR1 LNHNV, CDR2 YYDKDF (reference sequence). The CDR3 region has the DNA TGTGCCACCAGCAGAAGACGGGACACCGGACCTGAAGCTTTCTTT. Amino acid sequence: CATSRRRDTGPEAFF.

This chain joins TRBV27 and TRBJ2-3; TRBD1 is a possible D gene (5 bases). This CDR3 comprises 14 residues. V was trimmed by 6 bases and J by 5 bases, leaving 15 bases between them. Germline lookup yields CDR1 MNHEY and CDR2 SMNVEV (reference sequence). CDR3 bases: TGTGCCAGCAGAAAAAGGGGCCTCGGAGATACGCAGTATTTT. Translation gives CASRKRGLGDTQYF.

The V call is TRBV19, the J call TRBJ1-5; no reliable D call. The CDR3 is 13 residues long. Trimming removed 3 bases at V and 4 bases at J, with 7 bases between. Germline CDR1 is LNHDA and CDR2 is SQIVND (reference sequence). Here the CDR3 reads CASSMYQNQPQHF. Here the CDR3 DNA reads TGTGCCAGTAGTATGTACCAAAATCAGCCCCAGCATTTT.

The chain employs TRBV6-5 and TRBJ1-1; the D gene is possibly TRBD1 (5 bases). Germline loops: CDR1 MNHEY, CDR2 SVGAGI. The CDR3 is 16 residues long. Trimming pared 2 bases from V and 5 bases from J, leaving 18 bases between. The DNA for the CDR3 is TGTGCCAGCAGTTACGAGGGCAGGGTCTCGGGGACTGAAGCTTTCTTT. It codes for CASSYEGRVSGTEAFF.

This sequence joins TRBV5-5 and TRBJ1-2; D uncertain. Trimming took 3 bases from V and 6 from J, leaving 12 bases between them. Germline values: CDR1 SGHKS, CDR2 YYEKEE (reference sequence). The CDR3 loop spans 13 amino acids. The CDR3 DNA sequence: TGTGCCAGCAGCTACGACGGGGAGAATGGCTACACCTTC. Translating it yields CASSYDGENGYTF.

The CDR3 spells CASSAGTGREVISGQYF. CDR3 in DNA: TGTGCCAGCAGTGCGGGGACAGGGCGGGAGGTCATTTCCGGGCAGTACTTC. V is TRBV2 and J is TRBJ2-7, with D possibly matching TRBD1 (9 bases). The CDR3 has 17 residues. Looked up from germline, CDR1 is SNHLY and CDR2 is FYNNEI. V was trimmed by 4 bases and J by 9 bases, leaving 28 bases between them. The entire variable domain, with the rest obtained from reference TRBV2 and TRBJ2-7, is as follows: EPEVTQTPSHQVTQMGQEVILRCVPISNHLYFYWYRQILGQKVEFLVSFYNNEISEKSEIFDDQFSVERPDGSNFTLKIRSTKLEDSAMYFCASSAGTGREVISGQYFGPGTRLTVT.

The sample holds a few counts of this clone. The gene calls are TRBV7-9 and TRBJ1-3; tentatively, D is TRBD1 (5 bases). V lost 11 bases to trimming and J lost 0 bases, with 20 bases between them. The length of the CDR3 is 16 residues. Germline CDR1 and CDR2: SEHNR and FQNEAQ (reference sequence). Written as DNA, the CDR3 is TGTGCCGGGCTATTGGGGGATCGAGGCTCTGGAAACACCATATATTTT. Its protein product is CAGLLGDRGSGNTIYF.

In the case of this clone: One end of the junction is discordant with germline, which a read error may explain. The chain couples TRBV7-9 to TRBJ1-1; D ambiguous. Germline loops: CDR1 SEHNR, CDR2 FQNEAQ (reference sequence). The CDR3 runs 14 residues. The CDR3: CASSLITVKTEAFF. The CDR3 region has the DNA TGTGCCAGCAGCTTAATCACGGTGAAGACTGAAGCTTTCTTT.

The genes are TRBV7-2 and TRBJ1-1; weak D call: TRBD1 (5 bases). The CDR3 is made up of 14 amino acids. Per the germline V gene, CDR1 is SGHTA and CDR2 is FQGNSA. V was pared by 5 bases and J by 3 bases, with 13 bases between. CDR3: CASSPPGAHTEAFF. DNA for the CDR3: TGTGCCAGCAGCCCACCCGGGGCCCACACTGAAGCTTTCTTT.

The rearrangement uses TRBV30 and TRBJ2-1, with 9 bases matching TRBD2. The CDR3 is 13 amino acids. The ends lost 6 bases at V and 5 bases at J; junction bases unmatched: 5. In germline, CDR1 is GTSNPN, CDR2 SVGIG (reference sequence). The CDR3 sequence: CACSGGADNEQFF. The DNA of the CDR3 is TGTGCCTGTAGCGGGGGCGCTGACAATGAGCAGTTCTTC.

This clone was counted a single time. The V and J genes are TRBV7-9 and TRBJ2-7; maybe TRBD1 (5 bases). This CDR3 comprises 12 residues. Germline V gene sequence: CDR1 SEHNR, CDR2 FQNEAQ (reference sequence). Trimming took 4 bases from V and 6 from J, leaving 10 bases between them. The CDR3 spells CASSSQGLEQYF. CDR3 sequence (DNA): TGTGCCAGCAGCTCTCAGGGCCTCGAGCAGTACTTC. Full variable domain (remainder filled in from reference TRBV7-9 and TRBJ2-7): DTGVSQNPRHKITKRGQNVTFRCDPISEHNRLYWYRQTLGQGPEFLTYFQNEAQLEKSRLLSDRFSAERPKGSFSTLEIQRTEQGDSAMYLCASSSQGLEQYFGPGTRLTVT.

This clone was seen once. The gene calls are TRBV19 and TRBJ2-4; TRBD2 aligns across 11 bases. Germline values: CDR1 LNHDA, CDR2 SQIVND (reference sequence). This CDR3 spans 17 amino acids. V was pared by 5 bases and J by 1 base, with 7 bases of the junction left unmatched. CDR3 DNA sequence: TGTGCCAGTAGTCTCATAGCGGGAGGGAAGGCCAAAAACATTCAGTACTTC. It encodes CASSLIAGGKAKNIQYF.

The V call is TRBV15, the J call TRBJ2-3; D perhaps matches TRBD2 (6 bases). CDR1 is LNHNV and CDR2 is YYDKDF in the germline V gene (reference sequence). V lost 4 bases and J lost 4, with 12 bases in between. The CDR3 sequence is 14 residues long. Written as DNA, the CDR3 is TGTGCCACCAGCAAGGGACTTCCTTCAGATACGCAGTATTTT. Its protein is CATSKGLPSDTQYF.

The rearrangement joins TRBV7-6 to TRBJ2-1; D not resolved. V lost 1 base to trimming and J lost 4 bases, with 11 bases between them. Looked up from germline, CDR1 is SGHVS and CDR2 is FNYEAQ. The CDR3 is 15 amino acids. CDR3 in DNA: TGTGCCAGCAGCTTAGAAGGGATAGGGTACAATGAGCAGTTCTTC. Translating gives CASSLEGIGYNEQFF.

In DNA form, the CDR3 reads TGTGCCAGCAGCTTAGACACTGAAGCTTTCTTT. Residues: CASSLDTEAFF. J is TRBJ1-1 and V is TRBV7-9; the D is unclear. The V end was cut by 1 base, the J end by 3 bases, with 0 bases between. Germline-derived CDR1 and CDR2 are SEHNR and FQNEAQ (reference sequence). The CDR3 contains 11 residues. The complete variable domain, with remaining parts taken from reference TRBV7-9 and TRBJ1-1, reads DTGVSQNPRHKITKRGQNVTFRCDPISEHNRLYWYRQTLGQGPEFLTYFQNEAQLEKSRLLSDRFSAERPKGSFSTLEIQRTEQGDSAMYLCASSLDTEAFFGQGTRLTVV.

The chain combines TRBV13 with TRBJ1-1; TRBD1 is a possible D gene (5 bases). Germline V lookup: CDR1 PRHDT, CDR2 FYEKMQ (reference sequence). The CDR3 runs 12 residues. Trimming pared 5 bases from V and 9 bases from J, leaving 13 bases between. The chain's CDR3 is CASSHQGLQAFF. The CDR3 bases are TGTGCCAGCAGCCATCAGGGACTGCAAGCTTTCTTT. The full variable domain, in which reference TRBV13 and TRBJ1-1 provide the parts outside the CDR3, is AAGVIQSPRHLIKEKRETATLKCYPIPRHDTVYWYQQGPGQDPQFLISFYEKMQSDKGSIPDRFSAQQFSDYHSELNMSSLELGDSALYFCASSHQGLQAFFGQGTRLTVV.

This chain links TRBV27 with TRBJ1-4, with 8 bases fitting TRBD1. Germline loops: CDR1 MNHEY, CDR2 SMNVEV (reference sequence). V dropped 4 bases and J dropped 8; count of bases not matched to a gene: 9. This CDR3 spans 15 amino acids. The CDR3 DNA is TGTGCCAGCAGTTCCCCGGGACAGGCGGCCGAAAAACTGTTTTTT. Encoded protein: CASSSPGQAAEKLFF. The entire variable domain, with the rest obtained from reference TRBV27 and TRBJ1-4, is as follows: EAQVTQNPRYLITVTGKKLTVTCSQNMNHEYMSWYRQDPGLGLRQIYYSMNVEVTDKGDVPEGYKVSRKEKRNFPLILESPSPNQTSLYFCASSSPGQAAEKLFFGSGTQLSVL.

The J gene is TRBJ2-5, the V gene TRBV28; D not resolved. The J call may be wrong; the DNA end is better matched by TRBJ2-7. The CDR3 is made up of 12 amino acids. Germline lookup yields CDR1 MDHEN and CDR2 SYDVKM. The CDR3 sequence is CATTSVVGEQYF. The CDR3 nucleotides are TGTGCCACTACGTCCGTAGTTGGCGAGCAGTACTTC.

The V and J genes are TRBV6-6 and TRBJ1-3; D not certain. The V gene lost 6 bases and the J gene lost 11 bases, with 11 bases spanning the gap. Germline assignment: CDR1 MNHNY and CDR2 SVGAGI (reference sequence). The CDR3 sequence is 11 residues long. The CDR3, as DNA: TGTGCCAGCAGCCTGGGGTCCGCCATATATTTT. Translating gives CASSLGSAIYF.

The J gene is TRBJ1-3, the V gene TRBV15; D uncertain. Trimming took 0 bases from V and 1 from J, leaving 13 bases between them. Germline V gene sequence: CDR1 LNHNV, CDR2 YYDKDF (reference sequence). The CDR3 is 17 amino acids. The CDR3 DNA follows: TGTGCCACCAGCAGAGATTGGGCAGGATCATCTGGAAACACCATATATTTT. Translated: CATSRDWAGSSGNTIYF.

This chain connects TRBV15 to TRBJ1-1, with 8 positions matching TRBD1. Germline V gene sequence: CDR1 LNHNV, CDR2 YYDKDF (reference sequence). This CDR3 region has 14 residues. V shed 3 bases, J shed 5 bases, and the junction held 5 bases outside the gene matches. This chain's CDR3 is CATSRQGARTEAFF. CDR3 DNA sequence: TGTGCCACCAGCAGGCAGGGGGCGCGAACTGAAGCTTTCTTT. The variable domain in full, with the rest retrieved from reference TRBV15 and TRBJ1-1, is DAMVIQNPRYQVTQFGKPVTLSCSQTLNHNVMYWYQQKSSQAPKLLFHYYDKDFNNEADTPDNFQSRRPNTSFCFLDIRSPGLGDTAMYLCATSRQGARTEAFFGQGTRLTVV.